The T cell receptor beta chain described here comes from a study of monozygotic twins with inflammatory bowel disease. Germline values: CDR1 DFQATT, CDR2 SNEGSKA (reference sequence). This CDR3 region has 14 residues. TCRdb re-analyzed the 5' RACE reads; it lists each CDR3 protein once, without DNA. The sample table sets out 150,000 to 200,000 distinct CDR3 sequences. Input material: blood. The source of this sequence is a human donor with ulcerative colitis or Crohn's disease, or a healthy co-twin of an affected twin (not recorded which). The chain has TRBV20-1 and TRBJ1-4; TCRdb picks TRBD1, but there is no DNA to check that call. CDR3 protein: CSALDRGTNEKLFF.